The clone carrying this T cell receptor beta chain is labeled as medium-sized. Its antigen is not identified. This entry comes from a study of T-cell reconstitution after alpha-beta-depleted transplantation in children. Whole-study results and caveats: At around two months after transplant, the alpha-beta T cells were reportedly derived from several hundred expanded clones that came from non-depleted graft cells. Where some patients showed high TCRbeta diversity at day 60, it came from recipient T cells and thymic progenitors that had survived. Newly produced T cells mostly accounted for T-cell counts and diversity one year post-transplant.

The CDR3 extends over 14 amino acids. Germline-derived CDR1 and CDR2 are SEHNR and FQNEAQ (reference sequence). The V and J ends lost 0 bases and 9 bases, in that order; junction bases with no gene match: 6. TCRbeta library construction was performed incorporating unique molecular identifiers. TCRdb processed the PCR reads anew with MiXCR; each CDR3 protein has one entry. Of over 3,500 distinct CDR3 sequences listed, about 23% were seen once; the top ten hold approximately 59%. The clonotype was recovered from a boy under two years old who had a stem cell transplant for acute myeloid leukemia, so the T cells may come from the graft donor. The genes are TRBV7-9 and TRBJ2-7; 9 bases are a match to TRBD1. This specimen was PBMCs, mostly from graft donor cells, taken 60 days after TCRalphabeta/CD19-depleted stem cell transplant. CDR3 nucleotide sequence: TGTGCCAGCAGCTTAGCGGGACAGGGAGGCGTGCAGTACGTC. Amino acids: CASSLAGQGGVQYV.